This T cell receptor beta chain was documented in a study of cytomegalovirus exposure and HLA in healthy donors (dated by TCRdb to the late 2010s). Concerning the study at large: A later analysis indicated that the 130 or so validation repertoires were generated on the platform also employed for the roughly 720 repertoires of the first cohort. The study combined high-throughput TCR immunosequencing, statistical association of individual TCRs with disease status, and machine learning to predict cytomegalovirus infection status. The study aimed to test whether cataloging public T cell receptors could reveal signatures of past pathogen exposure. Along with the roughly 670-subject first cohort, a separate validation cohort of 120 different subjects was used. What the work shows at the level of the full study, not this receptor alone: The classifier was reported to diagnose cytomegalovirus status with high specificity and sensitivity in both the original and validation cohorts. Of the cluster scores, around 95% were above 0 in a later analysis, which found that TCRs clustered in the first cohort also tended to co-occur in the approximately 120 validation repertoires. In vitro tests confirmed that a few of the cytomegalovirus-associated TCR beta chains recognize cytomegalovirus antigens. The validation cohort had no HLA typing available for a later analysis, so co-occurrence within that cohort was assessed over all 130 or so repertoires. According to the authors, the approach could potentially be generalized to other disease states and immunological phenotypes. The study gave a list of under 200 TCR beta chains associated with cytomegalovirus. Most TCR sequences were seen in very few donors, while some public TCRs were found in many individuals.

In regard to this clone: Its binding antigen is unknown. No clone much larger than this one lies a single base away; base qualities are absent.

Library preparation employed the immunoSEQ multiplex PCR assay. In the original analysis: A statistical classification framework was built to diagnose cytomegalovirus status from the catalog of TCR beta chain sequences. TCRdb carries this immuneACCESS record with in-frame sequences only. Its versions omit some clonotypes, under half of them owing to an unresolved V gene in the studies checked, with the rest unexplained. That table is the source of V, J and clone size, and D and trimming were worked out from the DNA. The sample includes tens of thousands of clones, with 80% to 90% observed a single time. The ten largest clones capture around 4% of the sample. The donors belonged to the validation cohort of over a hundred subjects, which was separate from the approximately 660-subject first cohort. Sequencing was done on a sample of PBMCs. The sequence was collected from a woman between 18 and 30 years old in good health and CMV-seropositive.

The sequenced DNA is TGTGCCAGCAGCTTGGGTTGGTCAACCCGCGGCACTGAAGCTTTCTTT. Its translation reads: CASSLGWSTRGTEAFF. In this chain, TRBV5-6 is recombined with TRBJ1-1; too little of a D gene remains to name it. The germline V gene encodes CDR1 SGHDT and CDR2 YYEEEE. Reading from cysteine to phenylalanine, the CDR3 counts 16 amino acids. CDR3 DNA only is kept here, 48 bases in frame from base 1. V gives up 0 bases and J gives up 4 bases, and the segment between their germline ends measures 16 bases.